This T cell receptor beta chain comes out of a study of blood T cell repertoires in COVID-19. About the study: COVID-19 samples collected from the United States, Italy and Spain covered acute and convalescent phases. Sources were T cells, B-cell-depleted T cells, or PBMCs; the material itself was cDNA or gDNA.

The CDR3 consists of 15 residues. V lost 5 bases, J lost 7 bases, and 5 bases stayed unmatched. Germline CDR1 and CDR2: SGHNT and YYREEE (reference sequence). How the authors handled the data: For nucleated cells, counts were estimated from reference gene primer amplification. The repertoire was sequenced with immunoSEQ multiplex PCR; TCRdb's copy has only in-frame clones and lacks some. Clone size and V and J calls were adopted from that table, with D and trimming inferred from the DNA. This table holds more than 15,000 clones, about 90% found once. This chain connects TRBV5-4 to TRBJ2-1; 14 bases are shared with TRBD2. The sample taken for sequencing was peripheral blood. This sequence originates from a man in his fifties with active COVID-19. In DNA form, the CDR3 reads TGTGCCAGCAGGGGGGGGACTAGCGGGAGTAATGAGCAGTTCTTC. It codes for CASRGGTSGSNEQFF.